The clone carrying this T cell receptor beta chain has a handful of counts. Its antigen is unknown. Isolated RNA was reverse transcribed in full, so expressed TCRB transcripts were sequenced. TCRdb's table, derived via immunoSEQ multiplex PCR, lists solely in-frame clones and lacks some. The sample includes fewer than 350,000 clones, over 14% seen only once; the top ten take 0.015% to 0.017%. The data belong to a study of beta chain features in type 1 diabetes. Study as a whole: Examination covered around 98 million sorted cells spanning all samples. Study observations and caveats: In all four CD4+ subsets, TCRB CDR3 length was significantly, moderately reduced in type 1 diabetes. Patients' naive, central memory and regulatory TCRB repertoires appeared more alike than those of healthy donors.

The CDR3 extends over 14 amino acids. Germline CDR1 reads LNHDA; CDR2 reads SQIVND (reference sequence). On average, the one heparinised blood draw given by each donor was about 116 mL. Specimen: naive CD4+ T cells from blood. The clonotype was recovered from a man in his late teens or twenties with type 1 diabetes. The V gene is TRBV19, the J gene TRBJ1-4; a possible D gene is TRBD1 (6 bases). The CDR3 region is CASRRQGIQEKLFF. The CDR3 DNA reads TGTGCTTCCAGGAGGCAGGGGATTCAGGAAAAACTGTTTTTT.